The clone carrying this TCR beta chain has just one count. Data came from immunoSEQ multiplex PCR; TCRdb stores just in-frame clones and leaves some out. Among 260,000 or so clones listed, about four fifths were seen once. The sample belongs to a study of blood T cell repertoires in COVID-19. At the level of the study: The United States, Italy and Spain provided the acute and convalescent COVID-19 samples.

Sample: peripheral blood. The sequence was collected from a woman in her 70s with acute or convalescent COVID-19.

The CDR3 here is CASSTLAGQRYNEQFF. CDR3 sequence (DNA): TGTGCCAGTAGTACCCTAGCGGGACAGAGGTACAATGAGCAGTTCTTC. The chain combines TRBV19 with TRBJ2-1, with 9 bases identical to TRBD2. The CDR3 has 16 residues. Germline V gene lookup returns CDR1 LNHDA and CDR2 SQIVND (reference sequence). J gave up 4 bases and V 4 bases, and 8 bases lay outside the gene matches.